Described below is a single T cell receptor (beta chain) sequence and its context. This entry is derived from a study of blood T cell repertoires in COVID-19. The wider study: T cells, B-cell-depleted T cells, or PBMCs provided the cDNA or gDNA that served as material.

Deletions cut 3 bases from V and 2 bases from J, with 10 bases between. Germline V gene lookup returns CDR1 KGHSH and CDR2 LQKENI. This CDR3 is built from 14 residues. The authors' processing: Estimation of nucleated cell counts was performed using reference gene primer amplification. The method was immunoSEQ multiplex PCR; TCRdb's version includes in-frame clones alone and lacks a portion of them. The D gene and trimming were derived from the DNA, and the V and J assignments and clone size from that table. The data hold a few hundred thousand clones, with approximately 86% observed a single time. Material: PBMCs or T cells enriched from blood (not recorded which). J is TRBJ1-1 and V is TRBV18; D is undetermined. The TCR comes from a woman aged 25 to 39 who had recovered from COVID-19. This CDR3 is CASSPSHSNTEAFF. The CDR3 DNA reads as TGTGCCAGCTCACCCTCCCATAGCAACACTGAAGCTTTCTTT.